Following are 27 T cell receptor beta chains from one sample sequenced in a study of T cells after yellow fever vaccination. Each CDR3 protein gets one entry after TCRdb re-called the 5' RACE reads with MiXCR. The data contain 200,000 to 250,000 distinct CDR3 sequences, about 7% of them singletons. Sequenced material: CD4+ T cells sorted from PBMCs, taken 15 days after the yellow fever booster vaccination. The receptors were gathered from a man aged 25 to 40 who received the YFV17D yellow fever vaccine.

This clonotype was seen a handful of times. The chain recombines TRBV15 with TRBJ1-1; D remains ambiguous. V was clipped by 5 bases and J by 6 bases, with 10 bases between them. Germline V gene lookup returns CDR1 LNHNV and CDR2 YYDKDF (reference sequence). The CDR3 extends over 12 amino acids. The CDR3 bases are TGTGCCACCAGCTCAACCGGCGCTGAAGCTTTCTTT. As protein: CATSSTGAEAFF.

The rearrangement joins TRBV5-1 to TRBJ2-3, with 8 bases that match TRBD2. Per the germline V gene, CDR1 is SGHRS and CDR2 is YFSETQ. The CDR3 sequence is 16 residues long. Trimming removed 3 bases from V and 3 bases from J; junction bases left unmatched: 9. CDR3 residues: CASSSIIAGTTDTQYF. Here the CDR3 DNA reads TGCGCCAGCAGCTCAATTATAGCGGGAACTACAGATACGCAGTATTTT.

This clonotype appeared a few times. The genes are TRBV6-6 and TRBJ1-1; D is unclear. The CDR3 is 13 residues long. In germline, CDR1 is MNHNY, CDR2 SVGAGI (reference sequence). Trimming took off 8 bases at V and 2 bases at J, with 12 bases between the two ends. The CDR3 DNA reads as TGTGCCAGCGTCGACTTTGGAAACACTGAAGCTTTCTTT. Protein product: CASVDFGNTEAFF.

This clonotype was observed a few times. The V gene is TRBV20-1, the J gene TRBJ1-2; weak D call: TRBD1 (6 bases). Trimming took off 0 bases at V and 6 bases at J, with 11 bases between the two ends. Germline CDR1 reads DFQATT; CDR2 reads SNEGSKA (reference sequence). This CDR3 has 13 residues. The CDR3 sequence: CSARDGWDNGYTF. The CDR3 DNA reads TGCAGTGCTAGAGATGGGTGGGACAATGGCTACACCTTC.

The chain joins TRBV7-8 to TRBJ2-5; D ambiguous. The germline V and J ends were trimmed by 3 bases and 5 bases, with 10 bases remaining between them. This CDR3 contains 13 residues. CDR1 is SGHVS and CDR2 is FQNEAQ in the germline V gene. The CDR3: CASSFDRRETQYF. The CDR3 DNA sequence: TGTGCCAGCAGCTTCGACCGAAGGGAGACCCAGTACTTC.

The chain employs TRBV5-1 and TRBJ2-7, with 14 nucleotides matching TRBD2. Trimming at V came to 2 bases and at J to 5 bases, leaving 12 bases not matched to a gene. The CDR3 sequence is 18 residues long. Germline CDR1 SGHRS, CDR2 YFSETQ. CDR3 residues: CASSLRTGAGLAGDEQYF. The CDR3 DNA reads as TGCGCCAGCAGCTTACGGACAGGGGCGGGACTAGCGGGAGACGAGCAGTACTTC.

The rearrangement uses TRBV9 and TRBJ2-1; D not certain. Per the germline V gene, CDR1 is SGDLS and CDR2 is YYNGEE. V was cut by 3 bases and J by 4 bases, with 5 bases left in between. The CDR3 is 12 amino acids. This CDR3 is CASSAVYNEQFF. The CDR3 DNA sequence: TGTGCCAGCAGCGCGGTTTACAATGAGCAGTTCTTC.

The chain uses TRBV25-1 and TRBJ2-1, with TRBD2 identical over 7 bases. Germline loops: CDR1 MGHDK, CDR2 SYGVNS. The CDR3 spans 13 residues. V trimming: 1 base; J trimming: 10 bases; junction bases outside the gene matches: 4. CDR3: CASSELKGGEQFF. In nucleotides, the CDR3 is TGTGCCAGCAGTGAATTGAAGGGAGGGGAGCAGTTCTTC.

In this sample, this clonotype turned up many times. The chain's CDR3 is CASSQQVSYNEQFF. The CDR3 DNA follows: TGTGCCAGCAGCCAACAGGTCTCCTACAATGAGCAGTTCTTC. This chain connects TRBV3-1 to TRBJ2-1; D unresolved. The CDR3 sequence is 14 residues long. V lost 2 bases, J lost 0 bases, and 5 bases lay in between. Looked up from germline, CDR1 is LGHDT and CDR2 is YNNKEL (reference sequence).

This clonotype was seen more than once but under ten times. Here the CDR3 reads CASSLDGTSVIGANVLTF. The DNA of the CDR3 is TGTGCCAGCAGCTTAGACGGGACTAGCGTCATTGGGGCCAACGTCCTGACTTTC. The V and J genes are TRBV11-2 and TRBJ2-6; TRBD2 matches at 10 bases. CDR1 and CDR2 (germline): SGHAT, FQNNGV. With 0 bases clipped from V and 3 bases from J, the junction kept 5 bases outside the gene matches. This CDR3 has 18 residues.

The chain combines TRBV20-1 with TRBJ2-1; D is ambiguous. Germline V gene data show CDR1 as DFQATT and CDR2 as SNEGSKA (reference sequence). The CDR3 loop spans 14 amino acids. V shed 2 bases and J shed 1 base, with 9 bases lying between them. The CDR3 sequence: CSARLFGSYNEQFF. The DNA for the CDR3 is TGCAGTGCTAGACTCTTTGGTTCCTACAATGAGCAGTTCTTC.

This clonotype was seen only a few times. The chain employs TRBV20-1 and TRBJ2-3; unclear D gene. The germline V gene encodes CDR1 DFQATT and CDR2 SNEGSKA (reference sequence). V gave up 5 bases and J gave up 6 bases, with 12 bases separating them. The CDR3 loop spans 12 amino acids. Written as DNA, the CDR3 is TGCAGTGCTCACGTTGGTTTGGATACGCAGTATTTT. The encoded protein is CSAHVGLDTQYF.

This sequence joins TRBV5-4 and TRBJ2-1; the D is unclear. V was clipped by 2 bases and J by 5 bases, with 5 bases between them. Germline CDR1 and CDR2: SGHNT and YYREEE (reference sequence). There are 12 residues in the CDR3. In nucleotides, the CDR3 is TGTGCCAGCAGCTTAGAGGACAATGAGCAGTTCTTC. As protein: CASSLEDNEQFF.

This clonotype has a handful of counts. V is TRBV3-1 and J is TRBJ2-7; a weak D match, TRBD2 (5 bases). Looked up from germline, CDR1 is LGHDT and CDR2 is YNNKEL (reference sequence). Trimming took off 3 bases at V and 9 bases at J, with 15 bases between the two ends. The CDR3 totals 13 residues. CDR3: CASSQIRAAGQYF. CDR3 sequence (DNA): TGTGCCAGCAGCCAGATCCGGGCCGCGGGGCAGTACTTC.

This clonotype appeared many times. J is TRBJ2-1 and V is TRBV29-1, with 12 bases aligning to TRBD2. This CDR3 spans 19 amino acids. CDR1 is SQVTM and CDR2 is ANQGSEA in the germline V gene. After removal of 0 bases from V and 4 bases from J, the junction contained 13 bases not matched to a gene. The CDR3, as DNA: TGCAGCGTTGAAGATCGCCGACTAGCGGGAGTCAACAAGTACAATGAGCAGTTCTTC. Translating gives CSVEDRRLAGVNKYNEQFF.

This clonotype appeared many times. The V call is TRBV7-2, the J call TRBJ2-2; D is unclear. The CDR3 is 13 residues long. The germline V gene has CDR1 SGHTA and CDR2 FQGNSA. V was shortened by 5 bases and J by 4 bases, with 8 bases between the two germline ends. CDR3 in DNA: TGTGCCAGCAGCCGACTTGCCACCGGGGAGCTGTTTTTT. Amino acids: CASSRLATGELFF.

The chain recombines TRBV7-2 with TRBJ2-2; D may be TRBD2 (5 bases). CDR3 length equals 15 residues. The V gene's germline CDR1 is SGHTA and CDR2 FQGNSA. Trimming stripped 4 bases from V and 7 bases from J, with 16 bases between. This CDR3 is CASSSGPTIIGELFF. Written as DNA, the CDR3 is TGTGCCAGCAGCTCCGGCCCGACTATTATCGGGGAGCTGTTTTTT.

In its sample, this clonotype was seen many times. The CDR3 DNA is TGCGCCAGCAGCTTGGGGTCGGTCAAAAACATTCAGTACTTC. The encoded protein is CASSLGSVKNIQYF. The chain employs TRBV5-1 and TRBJ2-4; D unclear. Germline V gene data show CDR1 as SGHRS and CDR2 as YFSETQ. This CDR3 region has 14 residues. Between the trimmed V and J ends, which lost 0 bases and 3 bases, there was a span of 7 bases.

The genes are TRBV20-1 and TRBJ2-1, with 7 bases that match TRBD2. The V gene's germline CDR1 is DFQATT and CDR2 SNEGSKA (reference sequence). The ends lost 2 bases at V and 0 bases at J; junction bases unmatched: 4. CDR3 length: 15 amino acids. CDR3 sequence reads: CSARKWEGSYNEQFF. The DNA for the CDR3 is TGCAGTGCTAGAAAGTGGGAGGGCTCCTACAATGAGCAGTTCTTC.

The chain links TRBV29-1 to TRBJ1-2; D call uncertain. V was clipped by 3 bases and J by 8 bases, with 16 bases between them. Looked up from germline, CDR1 is SQVTM and CDR2 is ANQGSEA. The CDR3 is 13 residues long. This CDR3 reads CSVDGGAWLGYTF. CDR3 coding DNA: TGCAGCGTTGACGGCGGCGCTTGGTTGGGCTACACCTTC.

This clonotype was observed at least ten times. The J gene is TRBJ1-4, the V gene TRBV12-3 or TRBV12-4; the D is unclear. V dropped 2 bases and J dropped 6 bases, with 10 bases sitting between them. This CDR3 region has 14 residues. CDR3 region: CASSLWGVDEKLFF. CDR3 DNA sequence: TGTGCCAGCAGTTTATGGGGTGTGGATGAAAAACTGTTTTTT.

This clonotype was seen many times. V usage is TRBV20-1 and J usage is TRBJ2-1; maybe TRBD2 (6 bases). The germline V gene has CDR1 DFQATT and CDR2 SNEGSKA (reference sequence). The CDR3 loop spans 15 amino acids. Trimming removed 0 bases from V and 2 bases from J, with 11 bases in between. CDR3 sequence reads: CSAREAGSTYNEQFF. DNA of the CDR3: TGCAGTGCTAGAGAGGCGGGGTCCACCTACAATGAGCAGTTCTTC.

The sample holds many counts of this clonotype. The chain couples TRBV20-1 to TRBJ2-7; TRBD2 matches at 8 bases. CDR3 length: 15 residues. From germline, CDR1 is DFQATT and CDR2 SNEGSKA (reference sequence). The V and J ends lost 2 bases and 2 bases, in that order; junction bases with no gene match: 8. The CDR3 sequence: CSARLSSGPAYEQYF. CDR3 sequence (DNA): TGCAGTGCTAGACTCTCTAGCGGGCCAGCCTACGAGCAGTACTTC.

This clonotype has just a few counts. The chain carries TRBV20-1 and TRBJ2-1; TRBD2 matches at 7 bases. With 5 bases clipped from V and 7 bases from J, the junction kept 11 bases outside the gene matches. CDR1 and CDR2 (germline): DFQATT, SNEGSKA (reference sequence). This CDR3 has 14 amino acids. CDR3 in DNA: TGCAGTGCTCCTATGGCCGGGGGGAGGAATGAGCAGTTCTTC. It encodes CSAPMAGGRNEQFF.

This clonotype was seen ten or more times. The chain employs TRBV10-3 and TRBJ2-5; 8 nucleotides agree with TRBD2. The CDR3 is 15 residues long. CDR1 and CDR2 from the germline V gene are ENHRY and SYGVKD. V lost 4 bases to trimming and J lost 0 bases; unmatched junction nucleotides: 4. CDR3 region: CAISGGREDQETQYF. The CDR3 nucleotides are TGTGCCATCAGTGGGGGGCGGGAGGACCAAGAGACCCAGTACTTC.

V gene TRBV21-1 combines with J gene TRBJ1-5; the DNA was not compared with TRBD1, the D call given in the table. TRBV21-1 is reported as a pseudogene. This CDR3 region has 15 residues. CDR3 bases: TGTGCCAGCAGCACACTCGGACAGAACAATCAGCCCCAGCATTTT. Translated, it gives CASSTLGQNNQPQHF.

The chain recombines TRBV20-1 with TRBJ2-3; no clear D gene. Germline-derived CDR1 and CDR2 are DFQATT and SNEGSKA (reference sequence). V was pared by 3 bases and J by 5 bases, with 6 bases between. The CDR3 is made up of 11 amino acids. DNA for the CDR3: TGCAGTGCTAGTAGTCTAGATACGCAGTATTTT. As protein: CSASSLDTQYF.